This passage covers 18 T cell receptor beta chains from one sample sequenced in a study of control samples from healthy donors and cancer patients. The repertoire was sequenced with immunoSEQ multiplex PCR; TCRdb's copy has only in-frame clones and lacks some. The sample records about 84,000 clones, roughly 82% being singletons. What was sequenced was PBMCs. These receptors all stem from a man between 60 and 75 years old with head and neck cancer.

V usage is TRBV6-1 and J usage is TRBJ1-5; 8 nucleotides line up with TRBD1. Trimming cost V 4 bases and J 4 bases; bases outside gene matches: 9. The CDR3 spans 16 residues. Germline CDR1 is MNHNS and CDR2 is SASEGT. CDR3 coding DNA: TGTGCCAGCAGTGGACAGGACAGGGTTAAGAATCAGCCCCAGCATTTT. It encodes CASSGQDRVKNQPQHF.

This clone was seen only once. The V call is TRBV4-1, the J call TRBJ2-7; D ambiguous. With 0 bases removed from V and 5 bases from J, the gap between germline ends came to 14 bases. CDR1 and CDR2 (germline): MGHRA, YSYEKL. This CDR3 has 15 residues. The CDR3 region has the DNA TGCGCCAGCAGCCAAGATTTTGGTTTTTTGGACGAGCAGTACTTC. Encoded protein: CASSQDFGFLDEQYF.

The chain uses TRBV7-2 and TRBJ2-1; 11 bases line up with TRBD2. Germline loops: CDR1 SGHTA, CDR2 FQGNSA. This CDR3 is 17 amino acids long. Germline trimming cut 1 base from V and 8 bases from J; bases unmatched to any gene: 10. CDR3 bases: TGTGCCAGCAGCTTAGTCCCCCTAGCGGGGGGCACGGATGAGCAGTTCTTC. It specifies CASSLVPLAGGTDEQFF.

This clone was seen just once. This chain joins TRBV20-1 and TRBJ2-3; 8 bases align to TRBD2. Germline trimming cut 3 bases from V and 4 bases from J; bases unmatched to any gene: 9. The CDR3 spans 15 residues. The V gene's germline CDR1 is DFQATT and CDR2 SNEGSKA (reference sequence). The CDR3 coding sequence is TGCAGTGCTAGTGTCGGGAGGGCCCCGGCAGATACGCAGTATTTT. Protein product: CSASVGRAPADTQYF.

This rearrangement joins TRBV9 to TRBJ2-2; D not certain. Per the germline V gene, CDR1 is SGDLS and CDR2 is YYNGEE. Between the trimmed V and J ends, which lost 4 bases and 6 bases, there was a span of 10 bases. This CDR3 has 13 residues. CDR3 sequence reads: CASSPIQAGELFF. CDR3 in DNA: TGTGCCAGCAGCCCAATCCAGGCCGGGGAGCTGTTTTTT.

This rearrangement joins TRBV11-3 to TRBJ2-6, with unresolved D. The germline CDR1 and CDR2 sequences are SGHNT and YENEEA. The CDR3 loop spans 15 amino acids. V was trimmed by 5 bases and J by 4 bases, leaving 12 bases between them. DNA for the CDR3: TGTGCCAGCAGCGTAGGGCCCCTAGGGGCCAACGTCCTGACTTTC. This translates into CASSVGPLGANVLTF.

V is TRBV2 and J is TRBJ1-5; unclear D gene. V was shortened by 1 base and J by 4 bases, with 11 bases between the two germline ends. The CDR3 covers 15 residues. Germline assignment: CDR1 SNHLY and CDR2 FYNNEI. The CDR3 coding sequence is TGTGCCAGCAGTGAAGAGGGCAGGTTAAATCAGCCCCAGCATTTT. It is translated as CASSEEGRLNQPQHF. Based on the CDR3 plus reference TRBV2 and TRBJ1-5, the full variable domain is EPEVTQTPSHQVTQMGQEVILRCVPISNHLYFYWYRQILGQKVEFLVSFYNNEISEKSEIFDDQFSVERPDGSNFTLKIRSTKLEDSAMYFCASSEEGRLNQPQHFGDGTRLSIL.

The chain couples TRBV7-9 to TRBJ2-7; possibly TRBD1 or TRBD2 for D (6 bases each). Trimming shortened V by 3 bases and J by 0 bases, and 15 bases separated the two germline ends. The CDR3 is made up of 16 amino acids. CDR1 is SEHNR and CDR2 is FQNEAQ in the germline V gene (reference sequence). In DNA, the CDR3 is TGTGCCAGCAGCTTTCGGGGGCGGGGAAGCTCCTACGAGCAGTACTTC. Translation: CASSFRGRGSSYEQYF.

As to this clone: This sample includes further DNA sequences coding for the same CDR3. This chain connects TRBV29-1 to TRBJ1-5, with 7 nucleotides matching TRBD1. Germline CDR1 reads SQVTM; CDR2 reads ANQGSEA. This CDR3 has 12 amino acids. V trimming: 7 bases; J trimming: 2 bases; junction bases outside the gene matches: 2. CDR3 loop: CSAGTGNQPQHF. The CDR3 nucleotides are TGCAGCGCCGGGACAGGCAATCAGCCCCAGCATTTT.

The chain uses TRBV19 and TRBJ2-6; D uncertain. Germline loops: CDR1 LNHDA, CDR2 SQIVND (reference sequence). The CDR3 loop spans 17 amino acids. Trimming removed 4 bases from V and 1 base from J, with 14 bases in between. CDR3 coding DNA: TGTGCCAGTAGTAGGGCAGTCCTAGTATCTGGGGCCAACGTCCTGACTTTC. Residues: CASSRAVLVSGANVLTF. Based on the CDR3 plus reference TRBV19 and TRBJ2-6, the full variable domain is DGGITQSPKYLFRKEGQNVTLSCEQNLNHDAMYWYRQDPGQGLRLIYYSQIVNDFQKGDIAEGYSVSREKKESFPLTVTSAQKNPTAFYLCASSRAVLVSGANVLTFGAGSRLTVL.

The chain links TRBV6-5 to TRBJ1-6; D unresolved. CDR3 length equals 15 residues. Per germline, CDR1 MNHEY and CDR2 SVGAGI. Trimming took off 0 bases at V and 8 bases at J, with 11 bases between the two ends. The CDR3 sequence is CASSYSFRRYSPLHF. The CDR3 DNA reads TGTGCCAGCAGTTACTCATTCAGGCGGTATTCACCCCTCCACTTT.

The genes are TRBV27 and TRBJ1-6, with a weak D call TRBD1 (6 bases). The CDR3 is 13 residues long. V was pared by 8 bases and J by 10 bases, with 15 bases between. The germline CDR1 and CDR2 sequences are MNHEY and SMNVEV (reference sequence). CDR3 protein: CASGPRGGSPLHF. CDR3 sequence (DNA): TGTGCCAGCGGGCCCAGGGGAGGATCACCCCTCCACTTT.

The chain joins TRBV7-9 to TRBJ2-2; a possible D gene is TRBD2 (6 bases). Germline V lookup: CDR1 SEHNR, CDR2 FQNEAQ (reference sequence). The CDR3 extends over 16 amino acids. Deletions cut 2 bases from V and 3 bases from J, with 13 bases between. The CDR3 loop reads CASSLLWRRDTGELFF. The CDR3, as DNA: TGTGCCAGCAGCTTACTCTGGCGGAGGGACACCGGGGAGCTGTTTTTT.

The CDR3 nucleotides read TGCGCCAGCAGCCAAGATCAGGGTTTCTCTGGGGCCAACGTCCTGACTTTC. Translation: CASSQDQGFSGANVLTF. The V call is TRBV4-1, the J call TRBJ2-6, with D perhaps TRBD1 (5 bases). Germline loops: CDR1 MGHRA, CDR2 YSYEKL. The CDR3 totals 17 residues. The germline V and J ends were trimmed by 0 bases and 0 bases, with 9 bases remaining between them.

The chain carries TRBV5-8 and TRBJ1-2; D call uncertain. Trimming took off 4 bases at V and 7 bases at J, with 23 bases between the two ends. CDR1 is SGHTS, CDR2 YDEGEE, per germline. CDR3 size: 16 residues. In DNA form, the CDR3 reads TGTGCCAGCAGCCAATTTCGTCTACTCAGGCGTTCTGGCTACACCTTC. Protein: CASSQFRLLRRSGYTF.

This chain connects TRBV18 to TRBJ2-3; D gene uncertain. This CDR3 is 12 amino acids long. Per germline, CDR1 KGHSH and CDR2 LQKENI. The V gene lost 2 bases and the J gene lost 3 bases, with 3 bases spanning the gap. The CDR3 here is CASSPATDTQYF. The DNA for the CDR3 is TGTGCCAGCTCACCAGCGACAGATACGCAGTATTTT. The full variable domain, with the rest looked up from reference TRBV18 and TRBJ2-3, is NAGVMQNPRHLVRRRGQEARLRCSPMKGHSHVYWYRQLPEEGLKFMVYLQKENIIDESGMPKERFSAEFPKEGPSILRIQQVVRGDSAAYFCASSPATDTQYFGPGTRLTVL.

This chain uses TRBV6-5 with TRBJ2-3, with a tentative D call TRBD2 (6 bases). Germline CDR1 MNHEY, CDR2 SVGAGI. The CDR3 length is 14 residues. V was cut by 6 bases and J by 6 bases, with 16 bases left in between. DNA for the CDR3: TGTGCCAGCAGCCCCCCCGGGGGATTGGATACGCAGTATTTT. Its translation: CASSPPGGLDTQYF.

The J gene is TRBJ2-1, the V gene TRBV5-1; 8 bases are a match to TRBD2. V lost 0 bases to trimming and J lost 8 bases; unmatched junction nucleotides: 10. Germline V gene data show CDR1 as SGHRS and CDR2 as YFSETQ. The CDR3 totals 16 residues. The CDR3 spells CASSLEGTRSVDEQFF. The CDR3 nucleotides read TGCGCCAGCAGCTTGGAGGGGACTAGGTCGGTAGATGAGCAGTTCTTC. The full variable domain, in which reference TRBV5-1 and TRBJ2-1 provide the parts outside the CDR3, is KAGVTQTPRYLIKTRGQQVTLSCSPISGHRSVSWYQQTPGQGLQFLFEYFSETQRNKGNFPGRFSGRQFSNSRSEMNVSTLELGDSALYLCASSLEGTRSVDEQFFGPGTRLTVL.